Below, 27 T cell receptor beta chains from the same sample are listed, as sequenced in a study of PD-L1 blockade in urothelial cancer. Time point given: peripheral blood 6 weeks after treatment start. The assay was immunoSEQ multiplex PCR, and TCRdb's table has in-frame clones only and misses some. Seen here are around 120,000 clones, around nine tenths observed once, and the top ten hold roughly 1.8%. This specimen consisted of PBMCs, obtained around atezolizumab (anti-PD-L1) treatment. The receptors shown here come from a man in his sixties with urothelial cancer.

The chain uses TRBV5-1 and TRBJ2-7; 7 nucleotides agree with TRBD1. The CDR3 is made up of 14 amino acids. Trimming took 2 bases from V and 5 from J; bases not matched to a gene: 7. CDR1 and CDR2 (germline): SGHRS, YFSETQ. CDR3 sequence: CASSFRAGTDEQYF. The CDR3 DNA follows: TGCGCCAGCAGCTTTCGGGCAGGGACAGACGAGCAGTACTTC.

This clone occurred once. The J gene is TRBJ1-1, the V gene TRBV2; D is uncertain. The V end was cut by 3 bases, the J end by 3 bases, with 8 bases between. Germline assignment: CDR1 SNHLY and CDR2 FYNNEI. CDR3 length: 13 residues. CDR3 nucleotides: TGTGCCAGCAGTGAGAACTCGGACACTGAAGCTTTCTTT. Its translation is CASSENSDTEAFF. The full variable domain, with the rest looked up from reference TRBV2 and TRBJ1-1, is EPEVTQTPSHQVTQMGQEVILRCVPISNHLYFYWYRQILGQKVEFLVSFYNNEISEKSEIFDDQFSVERPDGSNFTLKIRSTKLEDSAMYFCASSENSDTEAFFGQGTRLTVV.

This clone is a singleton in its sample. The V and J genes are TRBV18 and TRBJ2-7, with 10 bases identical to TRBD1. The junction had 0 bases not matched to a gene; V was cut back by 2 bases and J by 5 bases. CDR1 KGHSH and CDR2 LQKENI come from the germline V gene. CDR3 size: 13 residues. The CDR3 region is CASSPGQGDEQYF. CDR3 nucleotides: TGTGCCAGCTCACCAGGACAGGGGGACGAGCAGTACTTC.

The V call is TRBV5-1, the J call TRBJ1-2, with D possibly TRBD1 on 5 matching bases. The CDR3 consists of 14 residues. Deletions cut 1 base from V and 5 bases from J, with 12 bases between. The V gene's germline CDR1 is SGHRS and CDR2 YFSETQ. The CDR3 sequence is CASSLNRNEYGYTF. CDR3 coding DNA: TGCGCCAGCAGCTTGAACAGGAACGAATATGGCTACACCTTC.

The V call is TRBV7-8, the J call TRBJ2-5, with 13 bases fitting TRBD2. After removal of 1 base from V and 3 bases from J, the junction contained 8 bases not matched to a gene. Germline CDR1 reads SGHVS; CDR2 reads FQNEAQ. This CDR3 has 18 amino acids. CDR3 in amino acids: CASSLGSSGLAGKETQYF. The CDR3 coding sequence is TGTGCCAGCAGCTTAGGCTCCTCGGGACTAGCGGGAAAAGAGACCCAGTACTTC.

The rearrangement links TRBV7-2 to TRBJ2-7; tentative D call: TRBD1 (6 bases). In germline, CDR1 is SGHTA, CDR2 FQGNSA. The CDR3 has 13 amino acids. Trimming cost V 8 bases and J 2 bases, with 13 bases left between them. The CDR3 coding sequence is TGTGCCAGCCGCACAGGGTGGGCCTACGAGCAGTACTTC. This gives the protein CASRTGWAYEQYF.

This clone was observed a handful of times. The CDR3 is CASSQVSGGGHF. CDR3 sequence (DNA): TGCGCCAGCAGCCAAGTTTCAGGGGGCGGGCATTTT. The rearrangement links TRBV4-1 to TRBJ1-5, with TRBD1 matching 8 bases. Unmatched junction bases numbered 5, after V lost 1 base and J lost 15 bases. This CDR3 is 12 amino acids long. CDR1 MGHRA and CDR2 YSYEKL come from the germline V gene.

For the CDR3, the DNA is TGTGCCATCAGTGAGTCGAGCAGACTAGCGGGAGAGCAGTACTTC. Its translation: CAISESSRLAGEQYF. This chain links TRBV10-3 with TRBJ2-7; the match to TRBD2 covers 11 bases. V shed 0 bases, J shed 7 bases, and the junction held 5 bases outside the gene matches. CDR1 and CDR2 from the germline V gene are ENHRY and SYGVKD. CDR3 length: 15 amino acids.

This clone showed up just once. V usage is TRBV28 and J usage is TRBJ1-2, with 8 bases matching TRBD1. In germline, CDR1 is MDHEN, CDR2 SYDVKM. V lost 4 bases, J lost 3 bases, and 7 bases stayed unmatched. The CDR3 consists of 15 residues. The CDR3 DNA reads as TGTGCCAGCAGTTCGCCGGGACAGGTTGACTATGGCTACACCTTC. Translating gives CASSSPGQVDYGYTF.

The CDR3 nucleotides read TGTGCCAGCAGCCAAGATCGGGAGCGCAATCAGCCCCAGCATTTT. Residues: CASSQDRERNQPQHF. V usage is TRBV4-2 and J usage is TRBJ1-5, with D unresolved. The CDR3 consists of 15 residues. The V end was cut by 0 bases, the J end by 2 bases, with 8 bases between. Germline CDR1 LGHNA, CDR2 YNFKEQ.

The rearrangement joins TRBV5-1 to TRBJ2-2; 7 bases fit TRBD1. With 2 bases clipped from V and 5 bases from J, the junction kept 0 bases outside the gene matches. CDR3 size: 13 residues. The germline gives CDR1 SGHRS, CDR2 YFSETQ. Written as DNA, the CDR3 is TGCGCCAGCAGCTTACAGGGGACCGGGGAGCTGTTTTTT. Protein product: CASSLQGTGELFF.

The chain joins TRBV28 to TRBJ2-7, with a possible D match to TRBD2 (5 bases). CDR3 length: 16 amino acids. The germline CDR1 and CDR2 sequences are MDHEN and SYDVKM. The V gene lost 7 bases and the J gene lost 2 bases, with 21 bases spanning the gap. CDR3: CASTPGSLADAYEQYF. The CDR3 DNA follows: TGTGCCAGCACCCCAGGCTCGCTAGCCGATGCCTACGAGCAGTACTTC.

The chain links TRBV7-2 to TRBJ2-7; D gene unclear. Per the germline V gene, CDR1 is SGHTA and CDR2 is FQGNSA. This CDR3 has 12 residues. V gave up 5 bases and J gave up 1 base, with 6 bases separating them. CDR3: CASSRGSYEQYF. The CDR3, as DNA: TGTGCCAGCAGCCGCGGATCCTACGAGCAGTACTTC.

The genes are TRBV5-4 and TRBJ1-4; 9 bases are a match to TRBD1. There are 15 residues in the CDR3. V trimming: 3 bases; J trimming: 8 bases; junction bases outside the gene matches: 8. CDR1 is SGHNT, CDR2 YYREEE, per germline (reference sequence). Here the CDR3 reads CASSSGTGFGEKLFF. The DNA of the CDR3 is TGTGCCAGCAGCTCCGGGACAGGGTTTGGCGAAAAACTGTTTTTT.

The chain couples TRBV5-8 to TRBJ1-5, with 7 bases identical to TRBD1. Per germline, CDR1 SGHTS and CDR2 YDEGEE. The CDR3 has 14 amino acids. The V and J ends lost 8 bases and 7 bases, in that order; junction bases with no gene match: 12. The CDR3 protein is CARRYRGGGQPQHF. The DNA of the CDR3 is TGTGCCAGGAGATACAGGGGTGGGGGACAGCCCCAGCATTTT.

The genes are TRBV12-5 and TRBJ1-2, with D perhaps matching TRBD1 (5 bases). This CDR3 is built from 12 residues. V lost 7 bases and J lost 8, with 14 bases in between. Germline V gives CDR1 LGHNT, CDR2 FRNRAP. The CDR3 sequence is CASVGQGAGYTF. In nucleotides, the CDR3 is TGTGCTAGTGTAGGACAAGGTGCAGGCTACACCTTC.

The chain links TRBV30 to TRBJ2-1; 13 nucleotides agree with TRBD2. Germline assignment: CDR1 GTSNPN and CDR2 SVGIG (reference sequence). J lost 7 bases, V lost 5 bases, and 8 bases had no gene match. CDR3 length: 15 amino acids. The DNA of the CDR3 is TGTGCCTGGTCTCCCGGGACTAGCGGGAATAATGAGCAGTTCTTC. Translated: CAWSPGTSGNNEQFF. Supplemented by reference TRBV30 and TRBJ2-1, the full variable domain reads SQTIHQWPATLVQPVGSPLSLECTVEGTSNPNLYWYRQAAGRGLQLLFYSVGIGQISSEVPQNLSASRPQDRQFILSSKKLLLSDSGFYLCAWSPGTSGNNEQFFGPGTRLTVL.

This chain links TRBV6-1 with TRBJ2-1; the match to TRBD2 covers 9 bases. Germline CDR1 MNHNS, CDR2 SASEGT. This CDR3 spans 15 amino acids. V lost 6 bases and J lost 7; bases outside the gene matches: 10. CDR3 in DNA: TGTGCCAGCAGGAAGGCTAGCGGGACTTTTAATGAGCAGTTCTTC. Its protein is CASRKASGTFNEQFF.

CDR3 DNA: TGCAGCGTTGTTTGGGACAAAAATACGAACACCGGGGAGCTGTTTTTT. Amino acids: CSVVWDKNTNTGELFF. J is TRBJ2-2 and V is TRBV29-1; maybe TRBD1 (6 bases). V shed 4 bases and J shed 0 bases, with 15 bases lying between them. Germline CDR1 reads SQVTM; CDR2 reads ANQGSEA. This CDR3 comprises 16 residues.

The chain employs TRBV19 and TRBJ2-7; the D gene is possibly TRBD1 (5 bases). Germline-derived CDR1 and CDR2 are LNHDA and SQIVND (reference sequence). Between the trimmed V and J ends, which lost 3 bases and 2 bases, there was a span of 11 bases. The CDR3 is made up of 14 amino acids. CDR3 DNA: TGTGCCAGTAGTATCTCGACAGTAGCCTACGAGCAGTACTTC. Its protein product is CASSISTVAYEQYF.

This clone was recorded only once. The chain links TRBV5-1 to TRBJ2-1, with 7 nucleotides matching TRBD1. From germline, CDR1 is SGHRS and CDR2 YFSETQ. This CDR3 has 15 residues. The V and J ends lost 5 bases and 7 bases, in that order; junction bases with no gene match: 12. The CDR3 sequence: CASRTEGAHGNEQFF. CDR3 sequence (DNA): TGCGCCAGCAGAACCGAGGGGGCCCATGGGAATGAGCAGTTCTTC.

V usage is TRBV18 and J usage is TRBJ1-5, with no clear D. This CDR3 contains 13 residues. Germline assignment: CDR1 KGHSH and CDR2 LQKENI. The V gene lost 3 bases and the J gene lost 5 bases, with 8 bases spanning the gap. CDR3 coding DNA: TGTGCCAGCTCACCTGGGAGGGATCAGCCCCAGCATTTT. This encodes CASSPGRDQPQHF.

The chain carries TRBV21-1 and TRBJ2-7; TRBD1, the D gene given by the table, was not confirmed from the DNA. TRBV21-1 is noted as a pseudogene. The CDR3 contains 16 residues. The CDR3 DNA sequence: TGTGCCAGCAGCAAAGTGGGAATGACAGTACCCTACGAGCAGTACTTC. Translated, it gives CASSKVGMTVPYEQYF.

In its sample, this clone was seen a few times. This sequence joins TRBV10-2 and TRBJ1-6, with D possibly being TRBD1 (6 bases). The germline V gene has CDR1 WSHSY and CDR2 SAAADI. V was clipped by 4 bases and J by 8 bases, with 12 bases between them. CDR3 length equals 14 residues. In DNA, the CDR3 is TGCGCCAGCAGTGGAGGAGACAGGTATTCACCCCTCCACTTT. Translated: CASSGGDRYSPLHF.

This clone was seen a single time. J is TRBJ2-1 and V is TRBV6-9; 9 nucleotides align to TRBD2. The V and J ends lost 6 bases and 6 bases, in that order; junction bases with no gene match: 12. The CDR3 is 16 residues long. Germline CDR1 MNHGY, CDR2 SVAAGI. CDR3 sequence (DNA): TGTGCCAGCAGAAATCGGACTAGCGTATTTCTCAATGAGCAGTTCTTC. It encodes CASRNRTSVFLNEQFF.

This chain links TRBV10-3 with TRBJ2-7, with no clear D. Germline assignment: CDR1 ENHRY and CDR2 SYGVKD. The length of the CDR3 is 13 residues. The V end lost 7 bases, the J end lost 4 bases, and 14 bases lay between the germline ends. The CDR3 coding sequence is TGTGCCATCAAAAACAGAGAAGATTACGAGCAGTACTTC. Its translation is CAIKNREDYEQYF.

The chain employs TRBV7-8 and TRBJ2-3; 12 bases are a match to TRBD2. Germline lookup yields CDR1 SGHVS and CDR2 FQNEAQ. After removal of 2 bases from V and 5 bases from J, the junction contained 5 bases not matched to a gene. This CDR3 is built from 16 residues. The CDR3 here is CASSLSAGLAGDTQYF. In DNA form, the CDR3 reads TGTGCCAGCAGCTTATCGGCGGGACTAGCGGGAGATACGCAGTATTTT.